The 11 T cell receptor beta chains given below trace back to one sample, sequenced in a study of blood T cell repertoires in COVID-19. Repertoires were generated with immunoSEQ multiplex PCR, while TCRdb's copy carries only in-frame clones and drops some. The data hold about 150,000 clones, with around 87% observed a single time. What was sequenced was peripheral blood. The origin of the receptors is a man aged 55 to 70 with COVID-19, enrolled during active disease.

This sequence joins TRBV3-1 (or the pseudogene TRBV3-2) and TRBJ1-3; TRBD1 aligns across 7 bases. CDR1 is LGHDT and CDR2 is YNNKEL in the germline V gene (reference sequence). The CDR3 length is 17 residues. J lost 0 bases, V lost 2 bases, and 7 bases had no gene match. CDR3 in DNA: TGTGCCAGCAGCCAAAATACCAGGGGGAACTCTGGAAACACCATATATTTT. Its translation is CASSQNTRGNSGNTIYF.

This clone was found a few times. The chain recombines TRBV7-8 with TRBJ1-4; 9 bases align to TRBD1. V lost 0 bases, J lost 2 bases, and 7 bases stayed unmatched. The CDR3 spans 18 residues. CDR1 SGHVS and CDR2 FQNEAQ come from the germline V gene. The CDR3 nucleotides are TGTGCCAGCAGCTTAGCGGGACAGGGTCGCTCTACTAATGAAAAACTGTTTTTT. Translation: CASSLAGQGRSTNEKLFF.

V usage is TRBV6-2 or TRBV6-3 and J usage is TRBJ1-1; maybe TRBD1 (5 bases). V lost 2 bases, J lost 1 base, and 8 bases lay in between. Germline values: CDR1 MNHEY, CDR2 SVGEGT. The CDR3 covers 14 residues. The CDR3 DNA reads TGTGCCAGCAGTTACGACAGCCCGAACACTGAAGCTTTCTTT. This translates into CASSYDSPNTEAFF.

The CDR3 loop reads CASSYSTGIDTQYF. CDR3 bases: TGTGCCAGCAGTTACTCGACAGGTATCGATACGCAGTATTTT. The chain carries TRBV6-5 and TRBJ2-3; D is perhaps TRBD1 (6 bases). The CDR3 has 14 residues. Between the trimmed V and J ends, which lost 0 bases and 6 bases, there was a span of 10 bases. From germline, CDR1 is MNHEY and CDR2 SVGAGI.

This chain connects TRBV4-1 to TRBJ2-1, with a possible D match to TRBD1 (6 bases). The germline V gene encodes CDR1 MGHRA and CDR2 YSYEKL. This CDR3 contains 14 residues. V lost 5 bases, J lost 0 bases, and 8 bases lay in between. The CDR3 sequence: CASSGRGSYNEQFF. Written as DNA, the CDR3 is TGCGCCAGCAGCGGCAGGGGCTCCTACAATGAGCAGTTCTTC.

The chain joins TRBV7-3 to TRBJ2-5, with 8 bases that match TRBD2. Germline V CDR1 and CDR2: SGHTA, FQGTGA. The ends lost 5 bases at V and 4 bases at J; junction bases unmatched: 15. There are 17 residues in the CDR3. The CDR3 DNA sequence: TGTGCCAGCAGCCCCGGCTCTGCGGGGGGAGGTCGAGAGACCCAGTACTTC. This gives the protein CASSPGSAGGGRETQYF.

This rearrangement joins TRBV18 to TRBJ1-5; possible D gene TRBD1, 6 bases. This CDR3 has 15 amino acids. V was pared by 4 bases and J by 5 bases, with 15 bases between. Germline V gene lookup returns CDR1 KGHSH and CDR2 LQKENI. CDR3 coding DNA: TGTGCCAGCTCACTTACCGCTGGGGGCGATCAGCCCCAGCATTTT. Translated, it gives CASSLTAGGDQPQHF.

V usage is TRBV10-3 and J usage is TRBJ2-5; TRBD2 aligns across 10 bases. CDR3 length: 12 amino acids. J lost 4 bases, V lost 11 bases, and 4 bases had no gene match. The germline V gene has CDR1 ENHRY and CDR2 SYGVKD. The CDR3 DNA reads as TGTGCCTCAGCGGGGGGGGGAGAGACCCAGTACTTC. Translated, it gives CASAGGGETQYF.

The V gene is TRBV9, the J gene TRBJ2-7, with 7 bases lining up with TRBD1. This CDR3 has 15 residues. Trimming took 1 base from V and 2 from J; bases not matched to a gene: 6. Germline V lookup: CDR1 SGDLS, CDR2 YYNGEE. The CDR3 spells CASSVQGGQTYEQYF. For the CDR3, the DNA is TGTGCCAGCAGCGTACAAGGGGGACAGACCTACGAGCAGTACTTC. The full variable domain, completed using reference TRBV9 and TRBJ2-7, is DSGVTQTPKHLITATGQRVTLRCSPRSGDLSVYWYQQSLDQGLQFLIQYYNGEERAKGNILERFSAQQFPDLHSELNLSSLELGDSALYFCASSVQGGQTYEQYFGPGTRLTVT.

This clone was counted only a few times. The chain combines TRBV7-9 with TRBJ2-5; possible D gene TRBD1, 5 bases. The germline V gene has CDR1 SEHNR and CDR2 FQNEAQ (reference sequence). The CDR3 is 15 amino acids. The V gene lost 2 bases and the J gene lost 0 bases, with 10 bases spanning the gap. In DNA form, the CDR3 reads TGTGCCAGCAGCTTAAGGGGCGCGGACCAAGAGACCCAGTACTTC. Its protein is CASSLRGADQETQYF.

The V call is TRBV25-1, the J call TRBJ1-5; TRBD1 might be the D (6 bases). CDR3 length equals 15 residues. Germline V lookup: CDR1 MGHDK, CDR2 SYGVNS. V was pared by 6 bases and J by 2 bases, with 14 bases between. CDR3 sequence (DNA): TGTGCCAGCAGCACCGGGGCAGGGGGCAATCAGCCCCAGCATTTT. Its translation: CASSTGAGGNQPQHF.